This TCR beta chain was identified in a study of cytomegalovirus exposure and HLA in healthy donors. Findings and limits, study-wide: Follow-up analysis found HLA locus-dependent TCR association rates, highest for DRB1 and lowest for HLA-C.

Primers: 60 Vbeta forward and 13 Jbeta reverse. The data were produced by immunoSEQ multiplex PCR, yet TCRdb's version contains in-frame clones alone and is incomplete. The sample consists of about 120,000 clones, about 72% of them appearing once. There are a few counts of this clone. The antigen remains undetermined. Germline V gives CDR1 WNHNN, CDR2 SYGVQD (reference sequence). The V and J ends lost 6 bases and 6 bases, in that order; junction bases with no gene match: 10. This CDR3 spans 14 amino acids. This sequence was found in a man aged 45-60 years in good health and CMV-seropositive. The sequenced material came from PBMCs. V is TRBV10-1 and J is TRBJ1-1, with 7 nucleotides matching TRBD1. In nucleotides, the CDR3 is TGCGCCAGCAGGCCGACCGGGACAGAGGCTGAAGCTTTCTTT. Amino acids: CASRPTGTEAEAFF.